The clone carrying this T cell receptor (beta chain) was observed a handful of times. The sample comes from a study of response to subunit inactivated influenza vaccine. One entry per CDR3 protein, called by TCRdb with MiXCR from the RT-PCR reads. The sample consists of about 610,000 distinct CDR3 sequences, approximately 14% of them appearing once. Germline V gives CDR1 SQVTM, CDR2 ANQGSEA. Between the trimmed V and J ends, which lost 2 bases and 0 bases, there was a span of 8 bases. The CDR3 is made up of 14 amino acids. The sample was PBMCs from blood, taken 12 days after vaccination. This TCR came from a man between 45 and 60 years old who received an inactivated influenza vaccine. The chain couples TRBV29-1 to TRBJ2-1; D possibly corresponds to TRBD1 (5 bases). In DNA, the CDR3 is TGCAGCGTTGAAAGCAGGGCCTCCTACAATGAGCAGTTCTTC. Translating it yields CSVESRASYNEQFF.